Sequencing of this T cell receptor (beta chain) was carried out in a study of blood T cell repertoires in COVID-19. The overall study: Cohort 3 donors counted as recovered after two negative PCRs, clearance, or resolved symptoms.

As originally analysed: Reference gene primer amplification gave nucleated cell count estimates. Using immunoSEQ multiplex PCR, the repertoire was profiled, and TCRdb retains in-frame clones only, with some absent. The V and J calls and clone size were taken over from that table, and D and trimming were inferred from the DNA. Here the sample spans fewer than 350,000 clones, about 88% being singletons. The sample holds a few counts of this clone. Germline CDR1 DFQATT, CDR2 SNEGSKA (reference sequence). The CDR3 totals 14 residues. The V end lost 3 bases, the J end lost 6 bases, and 17 bases lay between the germline ends. Participants, about 18 to 90 years old, spanned around 25 US areas.

The sequencing input was PBMCs or T cells enriched from blood (not recorded which). The chain employs TRBV20-1 and TRBJ1-2, with a tentative D call TRBD1 (6 bases). This clonotype was obtained from a woman aged 55-70 years in a cohort exposed to, infected with or recovered from COVID-19 (not recorded which). The CDR3 loop reads CSASKRQGTDGYTF. The CDR3 bases are TGCAGTGCTAGTAAACGTCAGGGGACGGATGGCTACACCTTC.